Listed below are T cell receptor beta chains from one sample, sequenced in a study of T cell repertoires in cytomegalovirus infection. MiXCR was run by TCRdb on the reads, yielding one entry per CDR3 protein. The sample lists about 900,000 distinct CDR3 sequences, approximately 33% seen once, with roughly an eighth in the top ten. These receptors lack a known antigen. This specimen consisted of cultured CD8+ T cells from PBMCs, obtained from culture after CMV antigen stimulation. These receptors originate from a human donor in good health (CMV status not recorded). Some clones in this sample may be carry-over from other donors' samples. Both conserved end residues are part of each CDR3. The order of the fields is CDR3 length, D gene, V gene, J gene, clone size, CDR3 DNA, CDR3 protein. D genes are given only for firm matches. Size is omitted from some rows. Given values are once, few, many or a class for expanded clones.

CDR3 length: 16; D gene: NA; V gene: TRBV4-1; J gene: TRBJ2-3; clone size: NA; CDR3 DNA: TGCGCCAGCAGCCAAGATGGGGCTCTAAGCACAGATACGCAGTATTTT; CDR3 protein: CASSQDGALSTDTQYF
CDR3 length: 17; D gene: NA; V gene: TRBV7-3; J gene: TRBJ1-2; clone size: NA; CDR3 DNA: TGTGCCAGCAGCCCCACAGGATCCAAGCTTTTTCACTATGGCTACACCTTC; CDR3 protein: CASSPTGSKLFHYGYTF
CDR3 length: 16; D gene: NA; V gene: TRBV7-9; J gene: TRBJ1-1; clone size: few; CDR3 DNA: TGTGCCAGCAGTCCGCGGGAGGGACCAATGAACACTGAAGCTTTCTTT; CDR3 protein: CASSPREGPMNTEAFF
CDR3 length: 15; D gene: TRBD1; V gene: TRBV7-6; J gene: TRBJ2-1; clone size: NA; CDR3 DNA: TGTGCCAGCAGCACTACTGAGACAGGGGGGGAAATTCAGTTCTTC; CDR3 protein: CASSTTETGGEIQFF
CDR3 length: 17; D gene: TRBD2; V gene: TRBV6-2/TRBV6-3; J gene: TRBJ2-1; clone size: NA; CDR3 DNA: TGTGCCAGCAGTTACAGGACTAGCGGGGGGCCCTACAATGAGCAGTTCTTC; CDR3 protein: CASSYRTSGGPYNEQFF
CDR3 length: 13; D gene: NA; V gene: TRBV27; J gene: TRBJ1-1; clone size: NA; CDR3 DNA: TGTGCCAGCAGTTCCCAGGGGATGTCTGAAGCTTTCTTT; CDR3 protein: CASSSQGMSEAFF
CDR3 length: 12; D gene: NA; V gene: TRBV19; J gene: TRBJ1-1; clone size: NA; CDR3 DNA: TGTGCCAGTAGTATGAGGACAGCTGAAGCTTTCTTT; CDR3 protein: CASSMRTAEAFF
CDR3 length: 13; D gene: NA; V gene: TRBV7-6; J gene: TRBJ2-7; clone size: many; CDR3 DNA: TGTGCCAGCAGCTTAGGAGATCGGTACGAGCAGTACTTC; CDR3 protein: CASSLGDRYEQYF
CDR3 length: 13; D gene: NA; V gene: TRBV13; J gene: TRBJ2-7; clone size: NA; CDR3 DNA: TGTGCCAGCAGCCCGGAGGGTTCCTACGAGCAGTACTTC; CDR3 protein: CASSPEGSYEQYF
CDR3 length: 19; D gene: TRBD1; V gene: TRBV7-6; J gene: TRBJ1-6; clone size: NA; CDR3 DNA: TGTGCCAGCAGCTTAACCGGGACAGTCTCGAGCTCCTATAATTCACCCCTCCACTTT; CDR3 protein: CASSLTGTVSSSYNSPLHF
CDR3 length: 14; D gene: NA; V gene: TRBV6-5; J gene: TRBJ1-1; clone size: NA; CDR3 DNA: TGTGCCAGCAGTACCGGACACCTGAACACTGAAGCTTTCTTT; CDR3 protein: CASSTGHLNTEAFF
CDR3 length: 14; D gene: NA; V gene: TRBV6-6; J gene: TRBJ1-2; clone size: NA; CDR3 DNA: TGTGCCAGCAGTCCCCCGGGAGGGGGAGATGGCTACACCTTC; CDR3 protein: CASSPPGGGDGYTF
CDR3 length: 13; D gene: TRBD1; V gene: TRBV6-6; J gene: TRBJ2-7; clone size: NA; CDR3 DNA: TGTGCCAGCAGTGGGGGACAGCGCTACGAGCAGTACTTC; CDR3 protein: CASSGGQRYEQYF
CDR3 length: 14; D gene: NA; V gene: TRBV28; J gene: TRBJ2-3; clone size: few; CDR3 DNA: TGTGCCAGCAGAACACAGGATGCGACAGATACGCAGTATTTT; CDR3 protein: CASRTQDATDTQYF
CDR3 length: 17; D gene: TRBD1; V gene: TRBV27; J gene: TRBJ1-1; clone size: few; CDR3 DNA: TGTGCCAGCCATCGGTCGTTTAGTACAGGGGATTGGGATGAAGCTTTCTTT; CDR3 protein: CASHRSFSTGDWDEAFF
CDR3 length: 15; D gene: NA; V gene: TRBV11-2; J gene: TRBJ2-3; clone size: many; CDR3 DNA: TGTGCCAGCAGCCACCTGACGGGAGTTCGAGATACGCAGTATTTT; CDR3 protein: CASSHLTGVRDTQYF
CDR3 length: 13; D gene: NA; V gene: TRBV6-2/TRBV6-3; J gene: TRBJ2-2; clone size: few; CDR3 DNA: TGTGCCACCGACCTGAGGGGCACCGGGGAGCTGTTTTTT; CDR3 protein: CATDLRGTGELFF
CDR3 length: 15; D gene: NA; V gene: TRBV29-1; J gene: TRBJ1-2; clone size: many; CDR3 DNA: TGCAGCGTTGAAGAGCCCGACAGGTTAATCTATGGCTACACCTTC; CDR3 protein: CSVEEPDRLIYGYTF
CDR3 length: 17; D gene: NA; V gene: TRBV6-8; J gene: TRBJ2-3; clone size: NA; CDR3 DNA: TGTGCCAGCAGTTACCTTACCGGGACAACTAGCACAGATACGCAGTATTTT; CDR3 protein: CASSYLTGTTSTDTQYF
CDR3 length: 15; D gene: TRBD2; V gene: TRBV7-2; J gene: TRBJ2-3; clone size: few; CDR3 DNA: TGTGCCAGCAGCGTCTGGACTAGCCCCACAGATACGCAGTATTTT; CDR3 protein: CASSVWTSPTDTQYF
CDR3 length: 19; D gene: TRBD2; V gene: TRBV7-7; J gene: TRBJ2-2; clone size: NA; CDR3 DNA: TGTGCTAGCACCCAAGTGGAACTAGCGGGGGGGTTAAACACCGGGGAGCTGTTTTTT; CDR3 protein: CASTQVELAGGLNTGELFF
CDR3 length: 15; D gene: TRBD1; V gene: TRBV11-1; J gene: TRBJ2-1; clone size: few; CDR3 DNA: TGTGCCAGCAGCCCTTCTCGGACAGGGTTGGATGAGCAGTTCTTC; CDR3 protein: CASSPSRTGLDEQFF
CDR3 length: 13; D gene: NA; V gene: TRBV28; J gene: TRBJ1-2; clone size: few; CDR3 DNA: TGTGCCAGCAGTTTAGTATCGAACTATGGCTACACCTTC; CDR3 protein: CASSLVSNYGYTF
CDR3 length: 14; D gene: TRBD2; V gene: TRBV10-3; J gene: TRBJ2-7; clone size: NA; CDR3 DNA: TGTGCCATCAGTGAGGGGGGGGGCTCCTACGAGCAGTACTTC; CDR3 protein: CAISEGGGSYEQYF
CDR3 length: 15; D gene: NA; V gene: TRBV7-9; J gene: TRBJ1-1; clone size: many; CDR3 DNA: TGTGCCAGCAGCTTAGTGAGAGAGGAGAACACTGAAGCTTTCTTT; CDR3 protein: CASSLVREENTEAFF
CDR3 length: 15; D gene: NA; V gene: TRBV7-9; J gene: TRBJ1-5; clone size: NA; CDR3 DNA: TGTGCCAGCAGTGAGGATTACCATAGCAATCAGCCCCAGCATTTT; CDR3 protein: CASSEDYHSNQPQHF
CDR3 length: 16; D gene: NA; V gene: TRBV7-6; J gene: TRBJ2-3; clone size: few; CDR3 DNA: TGTGCCAGCAGCTTAGCCTCGGGACCAAGCGCAGATACGCAGTATTTT; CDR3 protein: CASSLASGPSADTQYF
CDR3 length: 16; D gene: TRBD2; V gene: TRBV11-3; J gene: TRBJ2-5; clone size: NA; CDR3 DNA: TGTGCCAGCAGCTACCGACTAGCGGGGGTGGAAGAGACCCAGTACTTC; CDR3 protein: CASSYRLAGVEETQYF
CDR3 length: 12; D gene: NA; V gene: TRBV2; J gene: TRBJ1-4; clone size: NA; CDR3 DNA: TGTGCCAGCAGTGAAGTGAGAATCCCAAGGGTTTTT; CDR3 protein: CASSEVRIPRVF
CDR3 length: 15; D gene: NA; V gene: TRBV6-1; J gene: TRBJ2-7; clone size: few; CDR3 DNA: TGTGCCAGCAGTGTAGACAGAGGTGAAAACTACGAGCAGTACTTC; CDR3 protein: CASSVDRGENYEQYF
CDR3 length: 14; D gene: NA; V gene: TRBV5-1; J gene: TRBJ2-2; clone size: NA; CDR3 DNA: TGCGCCAGCAGCTCCTGGACAGACACCGGGGAGCTGTTTTTT; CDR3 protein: CASSSWTDTGELFF
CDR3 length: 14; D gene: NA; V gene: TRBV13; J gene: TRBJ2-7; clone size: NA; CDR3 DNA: TGTGCCAGCAGCTCCCGGGGTCACCGGGGCGAGCAGTACTTC; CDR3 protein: CASSSRGHRGEQYF
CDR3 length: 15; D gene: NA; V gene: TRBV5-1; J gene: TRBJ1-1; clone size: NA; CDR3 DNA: TGCGCCAGCAGCTTGGGCCGGATTAAGAACACTGAAGCTTTCTTT; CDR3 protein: CASSLGRIKNTEAFF
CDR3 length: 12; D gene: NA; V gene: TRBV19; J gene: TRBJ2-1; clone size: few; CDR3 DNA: TGTGCCACCACAAAGGGGCCAAATGAGCAGTTCTTC; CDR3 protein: CATTKGPNEQFF
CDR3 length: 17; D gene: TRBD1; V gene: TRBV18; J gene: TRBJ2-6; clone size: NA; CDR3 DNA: TGTGCCAGCTCACCACACACAGGGGGTATTGGGGCCAACGTCCTGACTTTC; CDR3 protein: CASSPHTGGIGANVLTF
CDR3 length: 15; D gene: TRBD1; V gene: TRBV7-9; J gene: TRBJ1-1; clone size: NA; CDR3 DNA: TGTGCCAGCAGCACCCGGGACAGGGGACGAACTGAAGCTTTCTTT; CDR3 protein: CASSTRDRGRTEAFF
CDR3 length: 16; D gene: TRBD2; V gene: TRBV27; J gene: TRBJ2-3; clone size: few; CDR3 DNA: TGTGCCAGCAGTTTATTGGCCGGGGGGGGCACAGATACGCAGTATTTT; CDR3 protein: CASSLLAGGGTDTQYF
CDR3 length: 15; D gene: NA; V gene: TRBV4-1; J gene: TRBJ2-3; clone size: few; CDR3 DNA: TGCGCCAGCAGCCAAGATTGGGCCAGCACAGATACGCAGTATTTT; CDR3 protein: CASSQDWASTDTQYF
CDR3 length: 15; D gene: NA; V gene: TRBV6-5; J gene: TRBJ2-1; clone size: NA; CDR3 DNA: TGTGCCAACAGTAATCCCGGGTTTCTAGGGAATGAGCAGTTCTTC; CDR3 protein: CANSNPGFLGNEQFF
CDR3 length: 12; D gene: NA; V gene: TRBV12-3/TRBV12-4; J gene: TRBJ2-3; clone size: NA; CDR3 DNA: TGTGCCAGCAGTCCCTTAAGAGATACGCAGTATTTT; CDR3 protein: CASSPLRDTQYF
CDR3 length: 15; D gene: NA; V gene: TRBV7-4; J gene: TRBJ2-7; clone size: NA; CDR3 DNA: TGTGCCAGCAGCTTAGCGCTCGGACAGTTATACGAGCAGTACTTC; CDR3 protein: CASSLALGQLYEQYF
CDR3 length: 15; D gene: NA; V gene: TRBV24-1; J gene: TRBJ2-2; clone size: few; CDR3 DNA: TGTGCCACCAGTGATCCGAACAGGAACACCGGGGAGCTGTTTTTT; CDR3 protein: CATSDPNRNTGELFF